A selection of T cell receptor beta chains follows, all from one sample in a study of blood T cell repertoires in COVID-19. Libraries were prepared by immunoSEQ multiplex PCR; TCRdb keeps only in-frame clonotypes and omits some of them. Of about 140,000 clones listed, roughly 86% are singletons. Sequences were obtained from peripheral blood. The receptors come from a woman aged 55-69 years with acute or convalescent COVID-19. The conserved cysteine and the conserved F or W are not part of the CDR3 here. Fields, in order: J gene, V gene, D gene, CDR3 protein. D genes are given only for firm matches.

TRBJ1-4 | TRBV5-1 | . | ASSFNVGSNEKLF
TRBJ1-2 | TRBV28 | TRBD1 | ASSYHRDRGTGYT
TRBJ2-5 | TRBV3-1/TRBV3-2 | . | ASSQGAQETQY
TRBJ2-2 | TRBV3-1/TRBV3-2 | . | ASSPPRQINTGELF
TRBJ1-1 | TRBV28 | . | ASRMTGTTEAF
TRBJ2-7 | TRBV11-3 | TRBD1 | ASSGQGANTLYYEQY
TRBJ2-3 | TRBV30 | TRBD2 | AWSLAGALIFTDTQY
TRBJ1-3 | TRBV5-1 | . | ASSLRTAASSGNTIY
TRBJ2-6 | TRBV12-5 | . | ASGSPSGANVLT
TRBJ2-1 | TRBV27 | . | ASSLAGYNEQF
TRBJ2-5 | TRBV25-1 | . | ASSGQNQETQY
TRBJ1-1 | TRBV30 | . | AWKSGNRVNTEAF
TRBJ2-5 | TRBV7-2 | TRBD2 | ASSLALASGGAGETQY
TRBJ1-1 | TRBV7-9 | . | ASSLGGPMNTEAF
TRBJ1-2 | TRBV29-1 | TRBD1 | SVGDRGSYT
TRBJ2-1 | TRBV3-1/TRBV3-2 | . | ASSLSGTYGVNEQF
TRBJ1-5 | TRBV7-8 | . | ASSPTENQPQH
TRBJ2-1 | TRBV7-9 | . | ASSLLRRGVRNEQF
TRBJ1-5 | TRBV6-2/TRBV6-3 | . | ASSYTGNSNQPQH
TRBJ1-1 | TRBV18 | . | ASSPGGGNTEAF
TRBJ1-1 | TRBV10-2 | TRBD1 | ASAYRGAGEAF
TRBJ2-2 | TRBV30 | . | ARKGGAYGGELF
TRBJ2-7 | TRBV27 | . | ASSLSTVPTYEQY
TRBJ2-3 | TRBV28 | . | ASSFQGLFTDTQY